The source of this TCR beta chain is a study of T-cell reconstitution after alpha-beta-depleted transplantation in children. Germline lookup yields CDR1 DFQATT and CDR2 SNEGSKA (reference sequence). This CDR3 contains 17 residues. The ends were cut back, 8 bases at V and 2 bases at J, with 26 bases in the middle. Researchers prepared the TCRbeta library using unique molecular identifiers, the study reports. In TCRdb, the PCR reads were re-called with MiXCR into one record per CDR3 protein. The sample includes more than 450,000 distinct CDR3 sequences, 15% to 20% seen only once; the top ten take roughly 3.3%.

Material: PBMCs from the stem cell graft donor, obtained from the stem cell graft. The chain employs TRBV20-1 and TRBJ2-3; the D gene is possibly TRBD1 (5 bases). The origin of this receptor is a human donor who donated a stem cell graft to a child with acute lymphoblastic leukemia. The CDR3 nucleotides read TGCAGTTCGAGAAGCAGGGCAGGCCCCCAATTCACAGATACGCAGTATTTT. Translated: CSSRSRAGPQFTDTQYF.